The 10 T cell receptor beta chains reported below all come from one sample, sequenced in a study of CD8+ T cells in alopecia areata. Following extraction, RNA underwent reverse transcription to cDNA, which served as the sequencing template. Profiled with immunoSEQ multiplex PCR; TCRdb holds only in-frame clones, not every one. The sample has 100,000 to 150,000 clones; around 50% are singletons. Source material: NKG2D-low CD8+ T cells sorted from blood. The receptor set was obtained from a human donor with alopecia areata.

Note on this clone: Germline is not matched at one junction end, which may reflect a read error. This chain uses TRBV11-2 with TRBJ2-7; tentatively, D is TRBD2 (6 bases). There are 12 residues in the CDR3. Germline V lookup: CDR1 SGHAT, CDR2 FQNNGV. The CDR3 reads CAILGRGNEQYF. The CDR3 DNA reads TGTGCCATCCTGGGGCGCGGGAACGAGCAGTATTTC.

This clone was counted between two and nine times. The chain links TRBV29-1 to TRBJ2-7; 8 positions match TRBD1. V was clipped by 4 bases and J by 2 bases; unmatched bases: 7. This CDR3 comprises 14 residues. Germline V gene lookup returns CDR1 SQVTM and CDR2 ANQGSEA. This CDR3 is CSVVVVDRAYEQYF. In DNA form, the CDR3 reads TGCAGCGTTGTCGTGGTGGACAGGGCCTACGAGCAGTACTTC.

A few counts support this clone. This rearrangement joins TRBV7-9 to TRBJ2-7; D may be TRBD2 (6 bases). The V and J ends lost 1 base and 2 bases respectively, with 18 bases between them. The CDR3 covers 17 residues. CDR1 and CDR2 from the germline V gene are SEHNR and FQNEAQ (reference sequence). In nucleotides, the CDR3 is TGTGCCAGCAGCTTAGACCGCCGGGGCGGGGAACCCTACGAGCAGTACTTC. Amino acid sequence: CASSLDRRGGEPYEQYF.

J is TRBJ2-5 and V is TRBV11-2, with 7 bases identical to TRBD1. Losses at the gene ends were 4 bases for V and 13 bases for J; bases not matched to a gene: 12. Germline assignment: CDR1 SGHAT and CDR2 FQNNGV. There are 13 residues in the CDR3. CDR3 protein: CASSSRQGVGLYF. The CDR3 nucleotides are TGTGCCAGCAGCTCAAGACAGGGAGTGGGATTGTACTTC.

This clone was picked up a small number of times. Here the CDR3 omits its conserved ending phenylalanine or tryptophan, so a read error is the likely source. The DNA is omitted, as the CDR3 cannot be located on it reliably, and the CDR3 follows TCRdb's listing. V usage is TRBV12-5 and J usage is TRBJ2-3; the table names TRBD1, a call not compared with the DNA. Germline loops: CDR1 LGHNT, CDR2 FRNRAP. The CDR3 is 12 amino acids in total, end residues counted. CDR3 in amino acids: CASSPPSMAPRI.

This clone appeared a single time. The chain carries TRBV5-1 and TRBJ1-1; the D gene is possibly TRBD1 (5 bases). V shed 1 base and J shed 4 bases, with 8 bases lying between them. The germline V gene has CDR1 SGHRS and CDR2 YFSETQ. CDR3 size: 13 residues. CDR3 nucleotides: TGCGCCAGCAGCTTGTATGGGGGCACTGAAGCTTTCTTT. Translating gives CASSLYGGTEAFF.

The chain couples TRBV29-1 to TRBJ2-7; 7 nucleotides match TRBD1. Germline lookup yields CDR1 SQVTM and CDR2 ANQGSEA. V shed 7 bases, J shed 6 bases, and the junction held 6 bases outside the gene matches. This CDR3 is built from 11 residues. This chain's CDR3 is CSGDTGAEQYF. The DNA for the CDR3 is TGCAGCGGAGATACAGGGGCCGAGCAGTACTTC.

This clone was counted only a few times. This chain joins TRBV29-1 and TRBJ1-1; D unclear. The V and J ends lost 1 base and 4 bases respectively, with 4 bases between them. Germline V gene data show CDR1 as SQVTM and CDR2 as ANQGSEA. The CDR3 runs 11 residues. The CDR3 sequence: CSVEGSTEAFF. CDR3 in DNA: TGCAGCGTTGAAGGGTCCACTGAAGCTTTCTTT.

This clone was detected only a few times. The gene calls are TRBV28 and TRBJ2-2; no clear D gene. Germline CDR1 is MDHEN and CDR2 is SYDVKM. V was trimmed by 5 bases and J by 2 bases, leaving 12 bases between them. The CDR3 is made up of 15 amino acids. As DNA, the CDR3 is TGTGCCAGCAGTCCCGCGGTGGAAAACACCGGGGAGCTGTTTTTT. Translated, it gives CASSPAVENTGELFF.

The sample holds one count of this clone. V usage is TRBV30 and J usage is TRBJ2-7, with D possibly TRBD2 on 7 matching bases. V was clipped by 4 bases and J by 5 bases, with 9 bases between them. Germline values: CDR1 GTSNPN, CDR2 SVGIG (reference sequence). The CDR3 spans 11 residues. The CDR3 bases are TGTGCCTGGACGGGGGGCCACGAGCAGTACTTC. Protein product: CAWTGGHEQYF. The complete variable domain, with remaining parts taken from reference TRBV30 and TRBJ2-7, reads SQTIHQWPATLVQPVGSPLSLECTVEGTSNPNLYWYRQAAGRGLQLLFYSVGIGQISSEVPQNLSASRPQDRQFILSSKKLLLSDSGFYLCAWTGGHEQYFGPGTRLTVT.